The clone carrying this T cell receptor (beta chain) was recorded a few times. J lost 6 bases, V lost 4 bases, and 5 bases had no gene match. Germline lookup yields CDR1 SGDLS and CDR2 YYNGEE. This CDR3 contains 14 residues. Time point of the sample: neoterminal ileum biopsy at postoperative endoscopy, about 6 months after surgery. Assay: immunoSEQ multiplex PCR; the TCRdb copy retains only in-frame clones and omits some. The data show about 520 clones, about 91% seen once. The data were taken from a study of T cell repertoires in ileal Crohn's disease. J is TRBJ1-5 and V is TRBV9; 9 bases match TRBD1. The TCR comes from an adult with Crohn's disease. The sequencing sample was made of ileal tissue. This chain's CDR3 is CASSQGTGSQPQHF. The CDR3 region has the DNA TGTGCCAGCAGCCAGGGGACAGGGAGTCAGCCCCAGCATTTT.